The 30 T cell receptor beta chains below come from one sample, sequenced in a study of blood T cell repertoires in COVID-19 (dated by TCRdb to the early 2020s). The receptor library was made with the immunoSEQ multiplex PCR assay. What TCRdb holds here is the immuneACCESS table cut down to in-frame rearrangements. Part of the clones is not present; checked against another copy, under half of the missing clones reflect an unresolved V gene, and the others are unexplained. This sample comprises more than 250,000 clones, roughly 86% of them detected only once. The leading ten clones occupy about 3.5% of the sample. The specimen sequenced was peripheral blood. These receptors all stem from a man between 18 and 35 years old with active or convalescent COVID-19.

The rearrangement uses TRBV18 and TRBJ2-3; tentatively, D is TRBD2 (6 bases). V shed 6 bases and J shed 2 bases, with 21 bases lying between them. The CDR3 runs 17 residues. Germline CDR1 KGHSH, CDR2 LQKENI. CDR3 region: CASSAFGSGIITDTQYF. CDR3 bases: TGTGCCAGCTCTGCGTTTGGTAGCGGAATTATCACAGATACGCAGTATTTT.

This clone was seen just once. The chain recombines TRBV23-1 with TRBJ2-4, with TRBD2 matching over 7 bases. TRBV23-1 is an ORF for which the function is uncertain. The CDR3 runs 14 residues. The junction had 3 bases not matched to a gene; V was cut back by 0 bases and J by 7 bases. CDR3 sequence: CASSQSHSGNIQYF. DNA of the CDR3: TGCGCCAGCAGTCAATCTCATAGCGGGAACATTCAGTACTTC.

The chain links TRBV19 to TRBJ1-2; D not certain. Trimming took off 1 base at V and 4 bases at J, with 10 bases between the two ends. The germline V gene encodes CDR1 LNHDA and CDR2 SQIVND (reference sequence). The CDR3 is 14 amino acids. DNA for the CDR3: TGTGCCAGTAGTATAGTTGGTTCGAGCTATGGCTACACCTTC. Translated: CASSIVGSSYGYTF.

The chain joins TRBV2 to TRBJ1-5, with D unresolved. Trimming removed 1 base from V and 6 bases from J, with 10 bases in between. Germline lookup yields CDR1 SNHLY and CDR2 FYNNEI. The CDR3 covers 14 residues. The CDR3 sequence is CASSEGESIQPQHF. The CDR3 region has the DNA TGTGCCAGCAGTGAAGGGGAGTCTATTCAGCCCCAGCATTTT.

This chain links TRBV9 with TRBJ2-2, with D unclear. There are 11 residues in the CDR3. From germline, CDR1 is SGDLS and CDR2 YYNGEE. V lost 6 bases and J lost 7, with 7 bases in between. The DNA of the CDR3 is TGTGCCAGCATGAGTTTCGGGGAGCTGTTTTTT. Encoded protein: CASMSFGELFF.

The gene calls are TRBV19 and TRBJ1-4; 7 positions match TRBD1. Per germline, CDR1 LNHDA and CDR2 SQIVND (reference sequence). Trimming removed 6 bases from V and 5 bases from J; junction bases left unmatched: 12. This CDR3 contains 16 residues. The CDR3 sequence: CASSPGLGQQNEKLFF. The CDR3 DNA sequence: TGTGCCAGTAGCCCTGGGCTGGGACAGCAAAATGAAAAACTGTTTTTT.

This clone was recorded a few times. The DNA of the CDR3 is TGTGCCGGCACCGGGGGCACTGAAGCTTTCTTT. Amino acid sequence: CAGTGGTEAFF. The chain couples TRBV2 to TRBJ1-1; a weak D match, TRBD1 (5 bases). Deletions cut 11 bases from V and 4 bases from J, with 11 bases between. CDR1 is SNHLY and CDR2 is FYNNEI in the germline V gene. This CDR3 is built from 11 residues.

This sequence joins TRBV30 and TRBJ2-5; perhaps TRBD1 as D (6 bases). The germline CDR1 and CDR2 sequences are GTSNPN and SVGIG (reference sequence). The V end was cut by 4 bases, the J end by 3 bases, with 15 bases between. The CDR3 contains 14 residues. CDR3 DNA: TGTGCCTGGACGCGTTGGACAGAAAAAGAGACCCAGTACTTC. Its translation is CAWTRWTEKETQYF.

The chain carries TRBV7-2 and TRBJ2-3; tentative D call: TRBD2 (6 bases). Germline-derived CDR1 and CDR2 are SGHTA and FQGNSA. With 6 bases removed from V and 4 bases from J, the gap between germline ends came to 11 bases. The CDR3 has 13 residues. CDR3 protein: CASRPGTADTQYF. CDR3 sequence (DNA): TGTGCCAGCAGACCCGGGACTGCAGATACGCAGTATTTT. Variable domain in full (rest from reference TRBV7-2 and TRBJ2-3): GAGVSQSPSNKVTEKGKDVELRCDPISGHTALYWYRQSLGQGLEFLIYFQGNSAPDKSGLPSDRFSAERTGGSVSTLTIQRTQQEDSAVYLCASRPGTADTQYFGPGTRLTVL.

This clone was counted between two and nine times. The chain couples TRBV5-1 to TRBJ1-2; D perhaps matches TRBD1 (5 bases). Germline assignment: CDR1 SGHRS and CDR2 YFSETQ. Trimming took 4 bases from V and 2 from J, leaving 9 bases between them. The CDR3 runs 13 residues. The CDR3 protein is CASSAGHNYGYTF. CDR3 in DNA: TGCGCCAGCAGCGCCGGACACAACTATGGCTACACCTTC. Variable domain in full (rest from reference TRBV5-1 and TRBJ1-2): KAGVTQTPRYLIKTRGQQVTLSCSPISGHRSVSWYQQTPGQGLQFLFEYFSETQRNKGNFPGRFSGRQFSNSRSEMNVSTLELGDSALYLCASSAGHNYGYTFGSGTRLTVV.

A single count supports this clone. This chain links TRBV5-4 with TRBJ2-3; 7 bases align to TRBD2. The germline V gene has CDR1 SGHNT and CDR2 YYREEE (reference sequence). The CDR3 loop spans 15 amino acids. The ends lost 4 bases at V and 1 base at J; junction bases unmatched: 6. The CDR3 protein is CASSQPGGGTDTQYF. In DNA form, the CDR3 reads TGTGCCAGCAGCCAGCCGGGGGGAGGCACAGATACGCAGTATTTT.

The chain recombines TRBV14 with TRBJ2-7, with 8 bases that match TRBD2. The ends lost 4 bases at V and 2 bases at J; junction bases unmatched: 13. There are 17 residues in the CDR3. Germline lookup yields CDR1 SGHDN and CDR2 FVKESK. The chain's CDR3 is CASSRQRGAGVAYEQYF. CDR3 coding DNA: TGTGCCAGCAGCCGCCAGCGAGGAGCGGGAGTAGCCTACGAGCAGTACTTC.

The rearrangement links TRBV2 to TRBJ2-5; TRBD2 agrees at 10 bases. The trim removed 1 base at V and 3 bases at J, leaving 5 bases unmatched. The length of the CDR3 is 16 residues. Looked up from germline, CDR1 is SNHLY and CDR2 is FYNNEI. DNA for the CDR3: TGTGCCAGCAGTGAAGGCTTGGGGACTAGCGAAGAGACCCAGTACTTC. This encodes CASSEGLGTSEETQYF.

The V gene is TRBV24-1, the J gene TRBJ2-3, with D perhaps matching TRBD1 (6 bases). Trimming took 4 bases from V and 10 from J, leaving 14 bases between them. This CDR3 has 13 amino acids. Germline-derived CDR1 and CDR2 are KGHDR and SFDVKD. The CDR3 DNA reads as TGTGCCACCAGTGACCTCCGGGACACGGCGCAGTATTTT. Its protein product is CATSDLRDTAQYF.

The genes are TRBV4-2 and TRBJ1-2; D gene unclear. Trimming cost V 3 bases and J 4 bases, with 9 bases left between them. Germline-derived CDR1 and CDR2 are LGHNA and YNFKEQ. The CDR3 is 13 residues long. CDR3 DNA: TGTGCCAGCAGCCAGGCCTCTTTCTATGGCTACACCTTC. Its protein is CASSQASFYGYTF.

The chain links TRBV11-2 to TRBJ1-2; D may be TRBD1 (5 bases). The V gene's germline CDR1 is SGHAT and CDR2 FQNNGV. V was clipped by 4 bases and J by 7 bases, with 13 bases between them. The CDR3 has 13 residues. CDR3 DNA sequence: TGTGCCAGCAGCTCAGAGGGCGGGGCTGGCTACACCTTC. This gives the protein CASSSEGGAGYTF. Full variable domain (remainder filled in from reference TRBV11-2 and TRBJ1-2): EAGVAQSPRYKIIEKRQSVAFWCNPISGHATLYWYQQILGQGPKLLIQFQNNGVVDDSQLPKDRFSAERLKGVDSTLKIQPAKLEDSAVYLCASSSEGGAGYTFGSGTRLTVV.

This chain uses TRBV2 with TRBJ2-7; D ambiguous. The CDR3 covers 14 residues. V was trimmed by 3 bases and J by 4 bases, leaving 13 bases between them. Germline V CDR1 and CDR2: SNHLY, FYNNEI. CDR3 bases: TGTGCCAGCAGTGATGCTCGGCTGGAGTACGAGCAGTACTTC. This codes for CASSDARLEYEQYF.

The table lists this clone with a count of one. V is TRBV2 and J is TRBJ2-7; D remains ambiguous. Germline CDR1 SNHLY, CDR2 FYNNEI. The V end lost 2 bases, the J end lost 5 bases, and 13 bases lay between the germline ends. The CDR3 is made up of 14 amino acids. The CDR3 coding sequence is TGTGCCAGCAGTGAATGGAGATCCGCACACGAGCAGTACTTC. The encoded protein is CASSEWRSAHEQYF.

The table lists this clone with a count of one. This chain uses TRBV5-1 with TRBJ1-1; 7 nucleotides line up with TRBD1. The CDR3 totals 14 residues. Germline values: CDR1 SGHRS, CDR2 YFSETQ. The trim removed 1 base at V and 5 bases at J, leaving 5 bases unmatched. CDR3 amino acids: CASSLKTGTTEAFF. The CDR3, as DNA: TGCGCCAGCAGCTTGAAGACAGGGACGACTGAAGCTTTCTTT.

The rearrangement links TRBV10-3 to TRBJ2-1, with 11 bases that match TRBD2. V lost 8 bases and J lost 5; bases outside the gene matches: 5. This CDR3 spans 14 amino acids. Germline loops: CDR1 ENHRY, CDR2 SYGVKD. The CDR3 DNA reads TGTGCCATCTTCTCGACTAGCGGGAACAATGAGCAGTTCTTC. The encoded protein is CAIFSTSGNNEQFF.

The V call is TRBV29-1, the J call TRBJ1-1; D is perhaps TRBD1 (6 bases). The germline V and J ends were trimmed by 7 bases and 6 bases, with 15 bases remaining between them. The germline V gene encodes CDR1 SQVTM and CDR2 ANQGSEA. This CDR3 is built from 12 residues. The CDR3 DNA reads TGCAGCGGGAGACAGGTGAATGCTGAAGCTTTCTTT. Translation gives CSGRQVNAEAFF.

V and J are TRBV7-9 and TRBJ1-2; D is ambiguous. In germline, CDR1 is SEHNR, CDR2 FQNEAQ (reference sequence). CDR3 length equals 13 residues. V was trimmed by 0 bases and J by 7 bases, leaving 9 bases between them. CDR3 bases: TGTGCCAGCAGCTTAGCCGCGGGCTCTGGCTACACCTTC. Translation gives CASSLAAGSGYTF.

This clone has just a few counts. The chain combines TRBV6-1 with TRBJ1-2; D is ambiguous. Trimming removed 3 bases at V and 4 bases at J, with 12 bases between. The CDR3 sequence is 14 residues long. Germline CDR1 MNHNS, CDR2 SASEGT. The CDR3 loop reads CASSEVPGGYGYTF. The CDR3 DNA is TGTGCCAGCAGTGAGGTCCCAGGAGGCTATGGCTACACCTTC.

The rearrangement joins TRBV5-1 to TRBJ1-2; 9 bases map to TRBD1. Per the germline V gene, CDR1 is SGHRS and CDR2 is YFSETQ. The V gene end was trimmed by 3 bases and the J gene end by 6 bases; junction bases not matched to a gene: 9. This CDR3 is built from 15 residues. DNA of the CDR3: TGCGCCAGCAGCTCACAGGGGGCGGGCGCGAATGGCTACACCTTC. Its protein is CASSSQGAGANGYTF.

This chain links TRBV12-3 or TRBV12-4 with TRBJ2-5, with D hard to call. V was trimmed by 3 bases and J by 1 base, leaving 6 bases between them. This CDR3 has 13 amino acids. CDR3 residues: CASSFPGQETQYF. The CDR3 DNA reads TGTGCCAGCAGTTTCCCGGGCCAAGAGACCCAGTACTTC.

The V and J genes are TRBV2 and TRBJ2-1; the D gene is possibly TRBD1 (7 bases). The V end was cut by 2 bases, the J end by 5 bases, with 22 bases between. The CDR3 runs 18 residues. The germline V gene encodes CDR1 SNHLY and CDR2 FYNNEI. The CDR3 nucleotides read TGTGCCAGCAGTGAATTGGGGGTAGGAGGGGGCGTCGACAATGAGCAGTTCTTC. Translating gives CASSELGVGGGVDNEQFF.

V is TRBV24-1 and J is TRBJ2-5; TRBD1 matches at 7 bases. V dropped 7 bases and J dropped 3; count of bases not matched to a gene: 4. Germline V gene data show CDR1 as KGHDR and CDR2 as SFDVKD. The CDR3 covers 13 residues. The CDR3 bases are TGTGCCACCAGGACAGGGACAGAAGAGACCCAGTACTTC. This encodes CATRTGTEETQYF.

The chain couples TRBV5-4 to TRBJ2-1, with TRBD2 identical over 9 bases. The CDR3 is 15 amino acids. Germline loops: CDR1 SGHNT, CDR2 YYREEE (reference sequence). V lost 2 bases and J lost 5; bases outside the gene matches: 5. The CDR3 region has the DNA TGTGCCAGCAGCTTTAGCGGGAGAGGCGACAATGAGCAGTTCTTC. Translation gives CASSFSGRGDNEQFF.

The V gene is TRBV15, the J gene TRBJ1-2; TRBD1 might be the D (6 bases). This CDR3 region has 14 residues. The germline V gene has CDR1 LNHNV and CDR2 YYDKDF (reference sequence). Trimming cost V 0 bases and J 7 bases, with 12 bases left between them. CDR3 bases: TGTGCCACCAGCAGAGAACAGGGCCTGGCTGGCTACACCTTC. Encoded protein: CATSREQGLAGYTF.

The CDR3 loop reads CATSEGDRNEKLFF. In DNA, the CDR3 is TGTGCCACCAGTGAAGGCGACAGGAATGAAAAACTGTTTTTT. This chain uses TRBV24-1 with TRBJ1-4, with a possible D match to TRBD1 (6 bases). Germline assignment: CDR1 KGHDR and CDR2 SFDVKD. There are 14 residues in the CDR3. Between the trimmed V and J ends, which lost 4 bases and 5 bases, there was a span of 10 bases.